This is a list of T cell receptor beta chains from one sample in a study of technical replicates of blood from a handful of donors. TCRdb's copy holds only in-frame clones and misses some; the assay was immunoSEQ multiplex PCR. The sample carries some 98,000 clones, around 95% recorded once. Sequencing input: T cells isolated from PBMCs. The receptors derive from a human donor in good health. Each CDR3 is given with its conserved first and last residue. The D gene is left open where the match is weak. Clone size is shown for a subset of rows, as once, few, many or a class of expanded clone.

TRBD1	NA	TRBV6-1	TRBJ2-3	CASSEFSGTGSQLPPDTQYF	TGTGCCAGCAGTGAATTCTCCGGGACAGGGTCTCAACTACCACCAGATACGCAGTATTTT
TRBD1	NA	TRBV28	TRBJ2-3	CASTPQGGTGWTDTQYF	TGTGCCAGCACCCCCCAGGGCGGGACAGGATGGACAGATACGCAGTATTTT
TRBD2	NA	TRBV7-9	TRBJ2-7	CASSLFSGEGLYYYYEQYF	TGTGCCAGCAGCTTATTTTCCGGGGAGGGCCTCTACTACTACTACGAGCAGTACTTC
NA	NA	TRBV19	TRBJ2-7	CASSPGSRWSVKAYEQYF	TGTGCCAGTAGTCCAGGGTCCCGTTGGTCCGTGAAAGCCTACGAGCAGTACTTC
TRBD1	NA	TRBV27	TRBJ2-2	CASSRRIPGTASTGELFF	TGTGCCAGCAGTCGACGAATACCCGGGACAGCGAGCACCGGGGAGCTGTTTTTT
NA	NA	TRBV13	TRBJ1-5	CASSLGFKTGQPQHF	TGTGCCAGCAGCTTAGGGTTTAAAACGGGACAGCCCCAGCATTTT
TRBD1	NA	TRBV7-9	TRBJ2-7	CASSLGRTGTFLSYEQYF	TGTGCCAGCAGCTTAGGGAGGACAGGGACTTTCCTATCCTACGAGCAGTACTTC
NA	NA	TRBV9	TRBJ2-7	CASSDTSTDIPYEQYF	TGTGCCAGCAGCGATACCTCCACGGACATCCCCTACGAGCAGTACTTC
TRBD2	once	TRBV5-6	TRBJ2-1	CASSSGLGAYNEQFF	TGTGCCAGCAGCTCGGGACTAGGGGCATACAATGAGCAGTTCTTC
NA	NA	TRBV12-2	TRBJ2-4	CASLGLAKNIQYF	TGTGCAAGTCTCGGACTAGCCAAAAACATTCAGTACTTC
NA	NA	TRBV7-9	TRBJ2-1	CASSSSNEQFF	TGTGCCAGCAGTTCCTCCAATGAGCAGTTCTTC
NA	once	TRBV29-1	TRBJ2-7	CSVVPLGVSYEQYF	TGCAGCGTTGTCCCCCTCGGGGTCTCCTACGAGCAGTACTTC
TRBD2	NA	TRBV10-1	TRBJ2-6	CASSAAGDRFFSGANVLTF	TGCGCCAGCAGTGCGGCGGGAGACCGGTTTTTTTCTGGGGCCAACGTCCTGACTTTC
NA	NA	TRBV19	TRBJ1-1	CASNEGRGTEAFF	TGTGCCAGTAACGAAGGGAGGGGCACTGAAGCTTTCTTT
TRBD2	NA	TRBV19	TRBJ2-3	CASTPTSGYTDTQYF	TGTGCCAGTACCCCGACTAGCGGATACACAGATACGCAGTATTTT
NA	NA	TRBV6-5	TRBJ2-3	CATNRGDTQYF	TGTGCCACCAACCGAGGGGATACGCAGTATTTT
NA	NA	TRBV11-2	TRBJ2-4	CASSPSSGLAKNIQYF	TGTGCCAGCAGCCCATCCTCGGGTTTAGCCAAAAACATTCAGTACTTC
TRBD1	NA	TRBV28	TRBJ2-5	CASSLGTGDWETQYF	TGTGCCAGCAGTTTGGGGACAGGGGATTGGGAGACCCAGTACTTC
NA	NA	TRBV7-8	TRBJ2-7	CASSLNSGLPYEQYF	TGTGCCAGCAGCTTAAACAGTGGGCTACCCTACGAGCAGTACTTC
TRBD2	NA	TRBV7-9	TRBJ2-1	CASTPGLREPYNEQFF	TGTGCCAGCACGCCGGGCTTGCGGGAGCCCTACAATGAGCAGTTCTTC
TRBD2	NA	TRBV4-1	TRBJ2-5	CASSPRLAGGLGTQYF	TGCGCCAGCAGCCCCAGATTAGCGGGGGGGCTTGGGACCCAGTACTTC
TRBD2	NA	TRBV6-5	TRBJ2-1	CASSLTSGEYNEQFF	TGTGCCAGCAGCCTTACTAGCGGGGAGTACAATGAGCAGTTCTTC
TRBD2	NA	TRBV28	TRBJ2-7	CASSLSGSGVISYEQYF	TGTGCCAGCAGTTTATCTGGTAGCGGGGTTATCTCCTACGAGCAGTACTTC
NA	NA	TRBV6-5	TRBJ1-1	CASTPTENTEAFF	TGTGCCAGCACCCCGACAGAAAACACTGAAGCTTTCTTT
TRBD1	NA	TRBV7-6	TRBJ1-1	CASSLGRGGDTEAFF	TGTGCCAGCAGCTTAGGGCGAGGGGGCGACACTGAAGCTTTCTTT
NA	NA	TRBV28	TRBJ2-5	CASTQGGAGAEYQETQYF	TGTGCCAGCACCCAAGGGGGGGCGGGAGCCGAGTACCAAGAGACCCAGTACTTC
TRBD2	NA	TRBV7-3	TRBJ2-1	CASSLSFSAGGKLDYNEQFF	TGTGCCAGCAGCTTAAGCTTTTCAGCGGGGGGCAAATTGGACTACAATGAGCAGTTCTTC
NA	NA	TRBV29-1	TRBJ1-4	CSVGTGSSEKLFF	TGCAGCGTTGGAACAGGGTCGAGTGAAAAACTGTTTTTT
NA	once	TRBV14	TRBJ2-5	CASSQGYVGRGSWETQYF	TGTGCCAGCAGCCAAGGCTACGTGGGGAGGGGGTCTTGGGAGACCCAGTACTTC
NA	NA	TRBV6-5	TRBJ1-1	CASSYSLSNTEAFF	TGTGCCAGCAGTTACTCCCTGAGCAACACTGAAGCTTTCTTT
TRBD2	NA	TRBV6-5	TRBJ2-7	CASSYAAGAPYEQYF	TGTGCCAGCAGTTACGCAGCGGGGGCGCCTTACGAGCAGTACTTC
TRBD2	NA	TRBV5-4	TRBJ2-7	CASSRDTGGGASYEQYF	TGTGCCAGCAGCCGAGATACCGGGGGGGGCGCCTCCTACGAGCAGTACTTC
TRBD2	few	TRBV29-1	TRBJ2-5	CSGLGLAGGKETQYF	TGCAGCGGCCTTGGGCTAGCGGGAGGGAAGGAGACCCAGTACTTC
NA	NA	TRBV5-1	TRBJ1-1	CASSLGQGGTEAFF	TGCGCCAGCAGCTTGGGGCAGGGAGGGACTGAAGCTTTCTTT
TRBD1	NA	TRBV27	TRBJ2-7	CASSLRIPTGGTYEQYF	TGTGCCAGCAGTTTACGGATTCCGACAGGGGGCACCTACGAGCAGTACTTC
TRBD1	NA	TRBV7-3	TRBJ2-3	CASSSLGQDTDTQYF	TGTGCCAGCAGCTCCTTGGGACAGGACACAGATACGCAGTATTTT
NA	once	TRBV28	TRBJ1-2	CATRGGSNYGYTF	TGTGCCACGAGGGGGGGTTCTAACTATGGCTACACCTTC
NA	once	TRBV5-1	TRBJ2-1	CASSADLQEQFF	TGCGCCAGCAGCGCAGACCTACAGGAGCAGTTCTTC
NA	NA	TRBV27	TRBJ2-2	CATRNSRSTGELFF	TGTGCCACCAGGAATTCTAGATCCACCGGGGAGCTGTTTTTT
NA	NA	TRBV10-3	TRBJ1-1	CATEAGGTEAFF	TGTGCCACGGAGGCCGGGGGTACTGAAGCTTTCTTT
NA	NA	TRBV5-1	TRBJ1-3	CASSRGSGNTIYF	TGCGCCAGCAGTCGGGGCTCTGGAAACACCATATATTTT
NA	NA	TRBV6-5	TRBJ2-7	CATLGTDRNRAEQYF	TGTGCCACCCTAGGCACCGACAGGAATAGGGCCGAGCAGTACTTC
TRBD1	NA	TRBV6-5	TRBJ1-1	CASSSQGARSTEAFF	TGTGCCAGCAGCTCACAGGGGGCAAGGAGCACTGAAGCTTTCTTT
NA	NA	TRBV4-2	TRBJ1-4	CASSQEGLPGGADEKLFF	TGTGCCAGCAGCCAAGAGGGCCTGCCGGGTGGGGCTGATGAAAAACTGTTTTTT
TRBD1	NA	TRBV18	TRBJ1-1	CASSPAFNRGLSEAFF	TGTGCCAGCTCACCAGCCTTCAACAGGGGGTTGTCTGAAGCTTTCTTT
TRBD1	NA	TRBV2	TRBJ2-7	CASSQRPGQGGLLSYEQYF	TGTGCCAGCAGTCAGAGACCGGGACAGGGAGGCCTTCTCTCCTACGAGCAGTACTTC
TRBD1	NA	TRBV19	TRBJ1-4	CASTAIGQGGEKLFF	TGTGCCAGTACCGCTATAGGGCAGGGGGGTGAAAAACTGTTTTTT
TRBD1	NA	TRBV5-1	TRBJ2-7	CASSLAPGQGYEQYF	TGCGCCAGCAGCTTGGCCCCCGGACAGGGGTACGAGCAGTACTTC
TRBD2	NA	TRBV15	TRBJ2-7	CATSRDLSGSPHEQYF	TGTGCCACCAGCAGAGATCTAAGCGGGAGCCCCCACGAGCAGTACTTC
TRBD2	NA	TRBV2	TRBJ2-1	CASRLAGGNEQFF	TGTGCCAGCAGACTAGCGGGGGGTAATGAGCAGTTCTTC
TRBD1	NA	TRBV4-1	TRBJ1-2	CASSQNIPGTGNRYGYTF	TGCGCCAGCAGCCAAAACATACCCGGGACAGGGAATCGCTATGGCTACACCTTC
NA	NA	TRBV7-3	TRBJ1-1	CASSPGDKSKAFF	TGTGCCAGCAGCCCGGGTGATAAGTCGAAAGCTTTCTTT
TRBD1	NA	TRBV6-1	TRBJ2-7	CASRVKGDRFIEQYF	TGTGCCAGCAGAGTGAAGGGGGACAGATTTATAGAGCAGTACTTC
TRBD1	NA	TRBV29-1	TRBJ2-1	CSVDRTGGIPGQEQFF	TGCAGCGTTGATCGGACAGGAGGAATACCTGGTCAGGAGCAGTTCTTC
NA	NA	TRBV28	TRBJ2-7	CASILTVRASEQYF	TGTGCCAGCATCCTCACGGTCAGGGCCAGCGAGCAGTACTTC
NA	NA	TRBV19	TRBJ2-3	CASSISSTSTDTQYF	TGTGCCAGTAGTATTTCCTCGACAAGCACAGATACGCAGTATTTT
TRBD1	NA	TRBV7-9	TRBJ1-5	CASSIGQGADQPQHF	TGTGCCAGCAGCATCGGACAGGGGGCGGATCAGCCCCAGCATTTT
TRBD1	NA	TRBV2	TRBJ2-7	CASRETGGGYEQYF	TGTGCCAGCAGGGAGACAGGGGGCGGATACGAGCAGTACTTC
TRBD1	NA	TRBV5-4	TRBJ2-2	CASSLVSQGASGELFF	TGTGCCAGCAGCTTGGTCTCACAGGGGGCATCCGGGGAGCTGTTTTTT
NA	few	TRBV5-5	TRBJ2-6	CASSFRGPGANVLTF	TGTGCCAGCAGCTTCAGGGGCCCTGGGGCCAACGTCCTGACTTTC